The present TCR beta chain was sequenced within a study of post-analysis software for immune sequencing data. About the study: Relapsing-remitting, secondary progressive and progressive-relapsing multiple sclerosis courses were included.

General study results and limits: Among five TRBV segments more frequent in patients than controls were TRBV5-6, TRBV5-1 and TRBV20-1. Co-batched samples clustered tightly together by F measure. Diversity measured as normalized Chao1 was significantly lower in multiple sclerosis patients than in controls.

The library was made from cDNA and included unique molecular identifiers. From roughly 1 to 10 million T cells, 500,000 or so cDNA molecules were obtained. One entry per CDR3 protein, called by TCRdb with MiXCR from the PCR reads. The table records fewer than 550,000 distinct CDR3 sequences, 30% to 40% of them present only once. Germline lookup yields CDR1 MGHDK and CDR2 SYGVNS. The CDR3 sequence is 13 residues long. V gave up 8 bases and J gave up 4 bases; unmatched junction bases: 6. With regard to this clonotype: Antigen unknown.

V gene TRBV25-1 combines with J gene TRBJ2-5; 8 nucleotides line up with TRBD1. This TCR came from a girl aged 2-17 years with multiple sclerosis. Sample: blood. The CDR3 sequence is CASGPGGAETQYF. The DNA for the CDR3 is TGTGCCAGCGGACCAGGGGGCGCAGAGACCCAGTACTTC.